A selection of T cell receptor beta chains follows, all from one sample in a study of T-cell reconstitution after alpha-beta-depleted transplantation in children. TCRdb processed the PCR reads anew with MiXCR; each CDR3 protein has one entry. The table has around 960,000 distinct CDR3 sequences, 25% to 35% seen once. This specimen was PBMCs, mostly from graft donor cells, taken 360 days after TCRalphabeta/CD19-depleted stem cell transplant. The receptor set was obtained from a boy under two years old who had a stem cell transplant for SCID, so the T cells may come from the graft donor. The CDR3 runs from the conserved cysteine through the conserved F or W. The D gene is left open where the match is weak. The size field is filled for only some rows; it gives once, few, many or a size class.

j_call: TRBJ2-3
v_call: TRBV29-1
clone_size: -
d_call: -
cdr3_aa: CSVEKGTDTQYF
cdr3_nt: TGCAGCGTTGAAAAGGGCACAGATACGCAGTATTTT

j_call: TRBJ2-7
v_call: TRBV4-1
clone_size: -
d_call: TRBD1
cdr3_aa: CASSPGGTGEDEQYF
cdr3_nt: TGCGCCAGCAGCCCAGGAGGGACAGGGGAAGATGAGCAGTACTTC

j_call: TRBJ2-3
v_call: TRBV12-3/TRBV12-4
clone_size: few
d_call: -
cdr3_aa: CASTTGRTTDTQYF
cdr3_nt: TGTGCCAGCACCACAGGGAGAACCACAGATACGCAGTATTTT

j_call: TRBJ2-7
v_call: TRBV3-1
clone_size: few
d_call: -
cdr3_aa: CASSPKASSYEQYF
cdr3_nt: TGTGCCAGCAGCCCTAAGGCGAGCTCCTACGAGCAGTACTTC

j_call: TRBJ2-5
v_call: TRBV24-1
clone_size: few
d_call: -
cdr3_aa: CATSDPHRTGQETQYF
cdr3_nt: TGTGCCACCAGTGACCCGCATAGGACTGGCCAAGAGACCCAGTACTTC

j_call: TRBJ2-1
v_call: TRBV7-2
clone_size: -
d_call: TRBD2
cdr3_aa: CASSPGGHNEQFF
cdr3_nt: TGTGCCAGCAGCCCGGGGGGGCACAATGAGCAGTTCTTC

j_call: TRBJ2-1
v_call: TRBV12-3/TRBV12-4
clone_size: -
d_call: -
cdr3_aa: CASSLIGGNEQFF
cdr3_nt: TGTGCCAGCAGTTTAATCGGGGGCAATGAGCAGTTCTTC

j_call: TRBJ2-7
v_call: TRBV7-2
clone_size: -
d_call: -
cdr3_aa: CASSLRQIYEQYF
cdr3_nt: TGTGCCAGCAGCTTACGACAGATCTACGAGCAGTACTTC

j_call: TRBJ2-2
v_call: TRBV11-2
clone_size: once
d_call: -
cdr3_aa: CASRKLVTGELFF
cdr3_nt: TGTGCCAGCCGAAAGCTCGTCACCGGGGAGCTGTTTTTT

j_call: TRBJ2-5
v_call: TRBV12-3/TRBV12-4
clone_size: few
d_call: -
cdr3_aa: CASSPLSGVAETQYF
cdr3_nt: TGTGCCAGCAGTCCCCTATCGGGGGTGGCGGAGACCCAGTACTTC

j_call: TRBJ2-3
v_call: TRBV12-3/TRBV12-4
clone_size: -
d_call: -
cdr3_aa: CASSFRQAHTDTQYF
cdr3_nt: TGTGCCAGCAGTTTCCGACAGGCCCACACAGATACGCAGTATTTT

j_call: TRBJ2-1
v_call: TRBV9
clone_size: few
d_call: TRBD1
cdr3_aa: CASSVAPRGYNEQFF
cdr3_nt: TGTGCCAGCAGCGTAGCCCCCAGGGGGTACAATGAGCAGTTCTTC

j_call: TRBJ2-2
v_call: TRBV9
clone_size: -
d_call: TRBD1
cdr3_aa: CASSEWAGGAGTGELFF
cdr3_nt: TGTGCCAGCAGCGAATGGGCAGGGGGCGCGGGAACCGGGGAGCTGTTTTTT

j_call: TRBJ1-1
v_call: TRBV28
clone_size: -
d_call: -
cdr3_aa: CASSFLGAGNTEAFF
cdr3_nt: TGTGCCAGCAGTTTCCTGGGGGCCGGGAACACTGAAGCTTTCTTT

j_call: TRBJ2-7
v_call: TRBV4-3
clone_size: -
d_call: -
cdr3_aa: CASSQDWTPLYEQYF
cdr3_nt: TGCGCCAGCAGCCAAGATTGGACCCCCCTCTACGAGCAGTACTTC

j_call: TRBJ1-1
v_call: TRBV7-7
clone_size: -
d_call: -
cdr3_aa: CASSLVPRLLEAFF
cdr3_nt: TGTGCCAGCAGCTTAGTTCCCCGACTACTTGAAGCTTTCTTT

j_call: TRBJ1-2
v_call: TRBV2
clone_size: -
d_call: TRBD1
cdr3_aa: CASIYLGTGYGYTF
cdr3_nt: TGTGCCAGCATTTACCTCGGGACAGGGTATGGCTACACCTTC

j_call: TRBJ2-7
v_call: TRBV6-5
clone_size: few
d_call: TRBD1
cdr3_aa: CASSRTGAEQYF
cdr3_nt: TGTGCCAGCAGTCGGACAGGGGCCGAGCAGTACTTC

j_call: TRBJ2-1
v_call: TRBV7-1
clone_size: -
d_call: TRBD2
cdr3_aa: CASSVPLRGSGVEKSSYNEQFF
cdr3_nt: TGTGCCAGCAGCGTTCCTCTCCGGGGTAGCGGGGTGGAAAAGAGCTCCTACAATGAGCAGTTCTTC

j_call: TRBJ1-1
v_call: TRBV5-5
clone_size: few
d_call: -
cdr3_aa: CASITQGQINTEAFF
cdr3_nt: TGTGCCAGCATTACCCAGGGGCAGATAAACACTGAAGCTTTCTTT

j_call: TRBJ1-1
v_call: TRBV11-2
clone_size: many
d_call: -
cdr3_aa: CASSFWVNTEAFF
cdr3_nt: TGTGCCAGCAGCTTTTGGGTGAACACTGAAGCTTTCTTT

j_call: TRBJ2-1
v_call: TRBV30
clone_size: -
d_call: TRBD2
cdr3_aa: CAWSVRLAGLEDSYNEQFF
cdr3_nt: TGTGCCTGGAGTGTTCGACTAGCGGGTCTCGAAGACTCCTACAATGAGCAGTTCTTC

j_call: TRBJ2-7
v_call: TRBV11-2
clone_size: few
d_call: -
cdr3_aa: CASSLEYGRDYEQYF
cdr3_nt: TGTGCCAGCAGCTTAGAGTACGGTAGGGACTACGAGCAGTACTTC

j_call: TRBJ2-7
v_call: TRBV28
clone_size: few
d_call: -
cdr3_aa: CASSLWGVHEQYF
cdr3_nt: TGTGCCAGCAGTTTATGGGGAGTCCACGAGCAGTACTTC

j_call: TRBJ2-1
v_call: TRBV11-3
clone_size: once
d_call: -
cdr3_aa: CASSLGGGSPYDEQFF
cdr3_nt: TGTGCCAGCAGCTTAGGTGGGGGGAGTCCTTACGATGAGCAGTTCTTC

j_call: TRBJ2-3
v_call: TRBV11-2
clone_size: few
d_call: TRBD2
cdr3_aa: CASSLETGTSLATQYF
cdr3_nt: TGTGCCAGCAGCTTAGAGACTGGGACTAGTCTGGCTACGCAGTATTTT

j_call: TRBJ2-3
v_call: TRBV30
clone_size: -
d_call: -
cdr3_aa: CAWTAGTTDTQYF
cdr3_nt: TGTGCCTGGACGGCAGGGACGACAGATACGCAGTATTTT

j_call: TRBJ2-1
v_call: TRBV7-3
clone_size: few
d_call: -
cdr3_aa: CASSFIGPGDEQFF
cdr3_nt: TGTGCCAGCAGCTTCATAGGCCCGGGCGATGAGCAGTTCTTC

j_call: TRBJ2-5
v_call: TRBV27
clone_size: -
d_call: -
cdr3_aa: CASSLSSNIETQYF
cdr3_nt: TGTGCCAGCAGTTTATCCAGCAATATAGAGACCCAGTACTTC

j_call: TRBJ2-3
v_call: TRBV10-3
clone_size: few
d_call: TRBD2
cdr3_aa: CAIRGLAGATDTQYF
cdr3_nt: TGTGCCATCAGAGGACTAGCGGGGGCAACAGATACGCAGTATTTT

j_call: TRBJ2-1
v_call: TRBV20-1
clone_size: -
d_call: TRBD2
cdr3_aa: CSASPYAGEPYNEQFF
cdr3_nt: TGCAGTGCTAGCCCCTATGCGGGGGAGCCCTACAATGAGCAGTTCTTC

j_call: TRBJ1-1
v_call: TRBV20-1
clone_size: -
d_call: TRBD1
cdr3_aa: CSASADRDTEAFF
cdr3_nt: TGCAGTGCTTCCGCCGACAGGGACACTGAAGCTTTCTTT

j_call: TRBJ2-3
v_call: TRBV12-3/TRBV12-4
clone_size: few
d_call: -
cdr3_aa: CASSPSVITQYF
cdr3_nt: TGTGCCAGCAGTCCATCAGTAATTACGCAGTATTTT

j_call: TRBJ1-2
v_call: TRBV5-1
clone_size: -
d_call: -
cdr3_aa: CASSHDVNYGYTF
cdr3_nt: TGCGCCAGCAGCCACGACGTCAACTATGGCTACACCTTC

j_call: TRBJ2-6
v_call: TRBV12-3/TRBV12-4
clone_size: few
d_call: -
cdr3_aa: CASSPSDYGTLSGANVLTF
cdr3_nt: TGTGCCAGCAGCCCATCGGACTACGGGACCCTCTCTGGGGCCAACGTCCTGACTTTC

j_call: TRBJ2-7
v_call: TRBV2
clone_size: -
d_call: -
cdr3_aa: CASTYQVVYEQYF
cdr3_nt: TGTGCCAGCACTTACCAGGTAGTCTACGAGCAGTACTTC

j_call: TRBJ2-7
v_call: TRBV12-3/TRBV12-4
clone_size: once
d_call: -
cdr3_aa: CASPTRGPTYEQYF
cdr3_nt: TGTGCCAGCCCTACGCGGGGGCCAACCTACGAGCAGTACTTC

j_call: TRBJ2-3
v_call: TRBV5-1
clone_size: few
d_call: -
cdr3_aa: CASSLMAARTDTQYF
cdr3_nt: TGCGCCAGCAGCTTGATGGCAGCCCGCACAGATACGCAGTATTTT

j_call: TRBJ2-1
v_call: TRBV15
clone_size: -
d_call: TRBD2
cdr3_aa: CATSSYSGGTNNEQFF
cdr3_nt: TGTGCCACCAGCTCCTATAGCGGGGGAACCAACAATGAGCAGTTCTTC

j_call: TRBJ2-7
v_call: TRBV12-3/TRBV12-4
clone_size: many
d_call: -
cdr3_aa: CASSLGDIGSEQYF
cdr3_nt: TGTGCCAGCAGTTTAGGTGACATAGGGAGTGAGCAGTACTTC

j_call: TRBJ2-1
v_call: TRBV7-8
clone_size: -
d_call: TRBD1
cdr3_aa: CASSPQTGGIEQFF
cdr3_nt: TGTGCCAGCAGCCCCCAGACAGGGGGGATTGAGCAGTTCTTC

j_call: TRBJ2-1
v_call: TRBV7-2
clone_size: many
d_call: -
cdr3_aa: CASSLTRNEQFF
cdr3_nt: TGTGCCAGCAGTTTAACGCGCAATGAGCAGTTCTTC

j_call: TRBJ2-1
v_call: TRBV12-3/TRBV12-4
clone_size: many
d_call: -
cdr3_aa: CASSLGTTYNEQFF
cdr3_nt: TGTGCCAGCAGTTTAGGGACTACGTACAATGAGCAGTTCTTC

j_call: TRBJ2-7
v_call: TRBV29-1
clone_size: -
d_call: -
cdr3_aa: CSVEDLGGQYF
cdr3_nt: TGCAGCGTTGAAGATCTAGGGGGGCAGTACTTC

j_call: TRBJ1-3
v_call: TRBV11-1
clone_size: -
d_call: TRBD1
cdr3_aa: CASSSPQGQEASGNTIYF
cdr3_nt: TGTGCCAGCAGCTCGCCCCAGGGACAGGAGGCCTCTGGAAACACCATATATTTT

j_call: TRBJ2-3
v_call: TRBV7-2
clone_size: -
d_call: TRBD2
cdr3_aa: CASSLGTGTRSTDTQYF
cdr3_nt: TGTGCCAGCAGCTTGGGAACCGGGACTAGAAGCACAGATACGCAGTATTTT

j_call: TRBJ1-3
v_call: TRBV15
clone_size: -
d_call: TRBD1
cdr3_aa: CATSRAGGQRNTIYF
cdr3_nt: TGTGCCACCAGCAGGGCCGGGGGACAGAGAAACACCATATATTTT

j_call: TRBJ2-7
v_call: TRBV11-2
clone_size: -
d_call: -
cdr3_aa: CASSYGWDPAYEQYF
cdr3_nt: TGTGCCAGCAGCTACGGCTGGGACCCCGCCTACGAGCAGTACTTC

j_call: TRBJ2-1
v_call: TRBV18
clone_size: -
d_call: TRBD2
cdr3_aa: CASSPLGLEGEQFF
cdr3_nt: TGTGCCAGCTCACCACTCGGACTAGAGGGCGAGCAGTTCTTC

j_call: TRBJ2-1
v_call: TRBV7-2
clone_size: few
d_call: TRBD1
cdr3_aa: CASSLRRDSYNEQFF
cdr3_nt: TGTGCCAGCAGCTTACGCCGGGACAGCTACAATGAGCAGTTCTTC

j_call: TRBJ2-5
v_call: TRBV20-1
clone_size: -
d_call: TRBD1
cdr3_aa: CSARNRGGQETQYF
cdr3_nt: TGCAGTGCTAGAAACAGGGGTGGCCAAGAGACCCAGTACTTC

j_call: TRBJ1-5
v_call: TRBV24-1
clone_size: -
d_call: TRBD1
cdr3_aa: CATSDSGGGQPQHF
cdr3_nt: TGTGCCACCAGTGACTCAGGGGGCGGTCAGCCCCAGCATTTT

j_call: TRBJ1-4
v_call: TRBV5-1
clone_size: few
d_call: -
cdr3_aa: CASSLGVSTNEKLFF
cdr3_nt: TGCGCCAGCAGCTTAGGGGTTTCGACTAATGAAAAACTGTTTTTT

j_call: TRBJ2-7
v_call: TRBV6-2/TRBV6-3
clone_size: -
d_call: TRBD2
cdr3_aa: CASSYIQAGVRPSSYEQYF
cdr3_nt: TGTGCCAGCAGTTACATCCAAGCGGGGGTCCGACCTAGCTCCTACGAGCAGTACTTC

j_call: TRBJ1-2
v_call: TRBV12-3/TRBV12-4
clone_size: once
d_call: -
cdr3_aa: CASSHPEATYGYTF
cdr3_nt: TGTGCCAGCAGCCATCCGGAAGCTACTTATGGCTACACCTTC

j_call: TRBJ1-2
v_call: TRBV5-1
clone_size: few
d_call: -
cdr3_aa: CASSLGDHGYTF
cdr3_nt: TGCGCCAGCAGCTTGGGGGACCACGGCTACACCTTC

j_call: TRBJ1-1
v_call: TRBV5-1
clone_size: -
d_call: -
cdr3_aa: CASSRLPGPNTEAFF
cdr3_nt: TGCGCCAGCAGCAGACTTCCGGGCCCGAACACTGAAGCTTTCTTT

j_call: TRBJ2-1
v_call: TRBV19
clone_size: -
d_call: -
cdr3_aa: CASRPLLGALDEQFF
cdr3_nt: TGTGCCAGTAGGCCATTGTTGGGGGCGCTGGATGAGCAGTTCTTC

j_call: TRBJ2-4
v_call: TRBV10-2
clone_size: few
d_call: -
cdr3_aa: CASNSEGGNIQYF
cdr3_nt: TGCGCCAGCAATTCAGAAGGGGGAAACATTCAGTACTTC